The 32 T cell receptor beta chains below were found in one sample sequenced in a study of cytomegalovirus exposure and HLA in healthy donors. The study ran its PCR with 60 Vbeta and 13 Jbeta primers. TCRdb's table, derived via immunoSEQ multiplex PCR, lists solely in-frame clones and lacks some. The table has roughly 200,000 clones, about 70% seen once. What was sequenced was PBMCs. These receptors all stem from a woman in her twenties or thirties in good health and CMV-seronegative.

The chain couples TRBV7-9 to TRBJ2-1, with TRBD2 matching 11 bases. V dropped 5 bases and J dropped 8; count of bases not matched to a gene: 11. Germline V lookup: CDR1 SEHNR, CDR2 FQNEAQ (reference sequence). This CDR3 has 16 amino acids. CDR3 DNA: TGTGCCAGCAGCCCCCTGACTAGCGGGGTTAGGCATGAGCAGTTCTTC. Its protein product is CASSPLTSGVRHEQFF.

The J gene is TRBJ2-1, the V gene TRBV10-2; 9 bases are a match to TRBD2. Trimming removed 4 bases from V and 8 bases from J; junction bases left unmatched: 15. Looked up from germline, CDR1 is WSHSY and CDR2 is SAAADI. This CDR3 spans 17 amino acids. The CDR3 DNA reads TGCGCCAGCAGTGTAACTAGCGGGTATACCAGGGTCGATGAGCAGTTCTTC. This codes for CASSVTSGYTRVDEQFF.

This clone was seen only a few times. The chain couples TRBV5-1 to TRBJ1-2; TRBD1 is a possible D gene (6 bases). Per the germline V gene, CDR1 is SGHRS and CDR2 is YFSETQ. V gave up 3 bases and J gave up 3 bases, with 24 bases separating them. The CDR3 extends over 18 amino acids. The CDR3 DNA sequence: TGCGCCAGCAGCTCAAGTAAGGGACATAGGACGACTGACTATGGCTACACCTTC. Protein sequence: CASSSSKGHRTTDYGYTF.

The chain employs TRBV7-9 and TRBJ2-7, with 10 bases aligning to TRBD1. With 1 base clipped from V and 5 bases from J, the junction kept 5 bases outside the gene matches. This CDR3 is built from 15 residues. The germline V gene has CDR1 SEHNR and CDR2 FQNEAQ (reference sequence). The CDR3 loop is CASSLGQGALDEQYF. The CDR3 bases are TGTGCCAGCAGCTTAGGACAGGGGGCGTTGGACGAGCAGTACTTC.

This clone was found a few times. The CDR3 region is CASSPASGNYYTF. The CDR3 region has the DNA TGTGCCAGCTCACCGGCCTCAGGGAACTACTACACCTTC. This sequence joins TRBV18 and TRBJ1-2; TRBD1 might be the D (5 bases). The CDR3 length is 13 residues. Germline assignment: CDR1 KGHSH and CDR2 LQKENI. V was cut by 3 bases and J by 10 bases, with 15 bases left in between.

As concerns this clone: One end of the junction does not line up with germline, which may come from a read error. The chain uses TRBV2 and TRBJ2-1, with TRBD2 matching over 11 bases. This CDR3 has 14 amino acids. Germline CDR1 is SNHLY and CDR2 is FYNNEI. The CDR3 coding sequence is TGTGCCATCAGTAATAGCGGGGGGGCGTTAGAGCAGTTCTTC. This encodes CAISNSGGALEQFF. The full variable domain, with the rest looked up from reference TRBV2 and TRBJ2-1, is EPEVTQTPSHQVTQMGQEVILRCVPISNHLYFYWYRQILGQKVEFLVSFYNNEISEKSEIFDDQFSVERPDGSNFTLKIRSTKLEDSAMYFCAISNSGGALEQFFGPGTRLTVL.

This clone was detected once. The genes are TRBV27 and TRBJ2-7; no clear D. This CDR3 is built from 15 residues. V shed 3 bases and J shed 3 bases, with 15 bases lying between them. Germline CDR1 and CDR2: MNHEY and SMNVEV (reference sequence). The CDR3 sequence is CASSFLGPMGYEQYF. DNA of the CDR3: TGTGCCAGCAGTTTCCTGGGCCCGATGGGCTACGAGCAGTACTTC.

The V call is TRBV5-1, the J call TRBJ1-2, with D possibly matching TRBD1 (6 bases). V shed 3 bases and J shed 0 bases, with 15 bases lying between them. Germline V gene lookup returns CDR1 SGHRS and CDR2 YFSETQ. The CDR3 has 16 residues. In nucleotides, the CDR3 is TGCGCCAGCAGCTCCCGGGACACCCACTCTAACTATGGCTACACCTTC. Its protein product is CASSSRDTHSNYGYTF.

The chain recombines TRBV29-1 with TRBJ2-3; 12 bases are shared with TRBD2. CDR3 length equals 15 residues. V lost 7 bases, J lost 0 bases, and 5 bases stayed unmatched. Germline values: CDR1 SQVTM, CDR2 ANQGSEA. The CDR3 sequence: CSAAGLAGSTDTQYF. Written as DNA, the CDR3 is TGCAGCGCCGCGGGACTAGCGGGTAGCACAGATACGCAGTATTTT.

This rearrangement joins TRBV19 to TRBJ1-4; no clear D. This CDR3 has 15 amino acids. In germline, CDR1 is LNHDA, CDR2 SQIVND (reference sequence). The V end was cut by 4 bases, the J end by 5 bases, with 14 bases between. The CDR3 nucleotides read TGTGCCAGTAGTACGAGTAGTACGACAAATGAAAAACTGTTTTTT. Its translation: CASSTSSTTNEKLFF.

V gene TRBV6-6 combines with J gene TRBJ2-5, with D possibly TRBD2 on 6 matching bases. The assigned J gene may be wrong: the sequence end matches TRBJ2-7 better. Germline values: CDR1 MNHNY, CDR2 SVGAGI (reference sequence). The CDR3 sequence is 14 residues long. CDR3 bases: TGTGCCAGCAGTTTGGGGGGTGGGGTTTACGAGCAGTACTTC. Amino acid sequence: CASSLGGGVYEQYF.

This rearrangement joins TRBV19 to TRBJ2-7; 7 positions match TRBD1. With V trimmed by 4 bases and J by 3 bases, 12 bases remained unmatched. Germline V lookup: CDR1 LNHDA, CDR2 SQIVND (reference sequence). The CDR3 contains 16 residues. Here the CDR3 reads CASSNDPAGTVYEQYF. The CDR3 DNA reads TGTGCCAGTAGTAACGATCCAGCCGGGACAGTCTACGAGCAGTACTTC. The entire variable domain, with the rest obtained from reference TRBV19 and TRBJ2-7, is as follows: DGGITQSPKYLFRKEGQNVTLSCEQNLNHDAMYWYRQDPGQGLRLIYYSQIVNDFQKGDIAEGYSVSREKKESFPLTVTSAQKNPTAFYLCASSNDPAGTVYEQYFGPGTRLTVT.

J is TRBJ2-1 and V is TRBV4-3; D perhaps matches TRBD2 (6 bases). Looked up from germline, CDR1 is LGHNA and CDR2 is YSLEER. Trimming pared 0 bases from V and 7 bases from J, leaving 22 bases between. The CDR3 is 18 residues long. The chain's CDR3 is CASSQDLARWDLGNEQFF. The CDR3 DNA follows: TGCGCCAGCAGCCAAGACTTAGCGAGATGGGACTTAGGGAATGAGCAGTTCTTC.

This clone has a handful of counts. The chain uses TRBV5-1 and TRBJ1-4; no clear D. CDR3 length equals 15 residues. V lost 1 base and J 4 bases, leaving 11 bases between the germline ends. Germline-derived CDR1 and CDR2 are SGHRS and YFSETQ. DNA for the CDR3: TGCGCCAGCAGCTTGTATCGGAGGGTTAATGAAAAACTGTTTTTT. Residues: CASSLYRRVNEKLFF.

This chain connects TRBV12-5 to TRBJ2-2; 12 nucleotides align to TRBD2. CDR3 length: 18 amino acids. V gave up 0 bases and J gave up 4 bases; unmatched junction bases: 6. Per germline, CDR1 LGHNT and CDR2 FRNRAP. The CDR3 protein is CASGLVILAGGLTGELFF. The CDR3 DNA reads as TGTGCTAGTGGTTTGGTAATCCTAGCGGGGGGGCTCACCGGGGAGCTGTTTTTT.

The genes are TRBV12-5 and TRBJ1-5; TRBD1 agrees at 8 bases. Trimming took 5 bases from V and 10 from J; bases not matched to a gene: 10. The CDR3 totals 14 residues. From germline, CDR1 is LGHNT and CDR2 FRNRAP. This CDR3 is CASGRGTGRFPQHF. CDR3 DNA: TGTGCTAGTGGTCGCGGGACAGGTCGTTTTCCCCAGCATTTT.

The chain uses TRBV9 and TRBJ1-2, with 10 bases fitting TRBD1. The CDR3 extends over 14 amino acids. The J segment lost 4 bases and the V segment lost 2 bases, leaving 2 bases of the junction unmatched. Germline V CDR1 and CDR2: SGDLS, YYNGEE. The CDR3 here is CASSVGTGVYGYTF. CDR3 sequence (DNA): TGTGCCAGCAGCGTCGGGACAGGGGTCTATGGCTACACCTTC.

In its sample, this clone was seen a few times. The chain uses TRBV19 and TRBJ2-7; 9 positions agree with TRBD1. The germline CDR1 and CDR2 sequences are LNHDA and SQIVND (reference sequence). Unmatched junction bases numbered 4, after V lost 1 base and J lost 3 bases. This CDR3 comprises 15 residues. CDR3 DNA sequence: TGTGCCAGTAGTATAGCGGGGACAGGGCTCTACGAGCAGTACTTC. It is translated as CASSIAGTGLYEQYF. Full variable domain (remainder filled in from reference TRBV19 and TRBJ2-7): DGGITQSPKYLFRKEGQNVTLSCEQNLNHDAMYWYRQDPGQGLRLIYYSQIVNDFQKGDIAEGYSVSREKKESFPLTVTSAQKNPTAFYLCASSIAGTGLYEQYFGPGTRLTVT.

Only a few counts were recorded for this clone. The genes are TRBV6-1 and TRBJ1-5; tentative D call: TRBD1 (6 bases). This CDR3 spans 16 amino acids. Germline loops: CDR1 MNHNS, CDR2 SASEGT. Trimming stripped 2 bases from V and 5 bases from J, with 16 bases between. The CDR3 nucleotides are TGTGCCAGCAGTGAACGTCAACGGGGGGCCTATCAGCCCCAGCATTTT. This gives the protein CASSERQRGAYQPQHF.

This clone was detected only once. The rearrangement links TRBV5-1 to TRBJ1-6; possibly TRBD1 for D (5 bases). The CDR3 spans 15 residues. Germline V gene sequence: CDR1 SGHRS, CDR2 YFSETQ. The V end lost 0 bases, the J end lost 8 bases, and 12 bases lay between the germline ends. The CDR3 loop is CASSLEAGSHSPLHF. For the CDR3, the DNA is TGCGCCAGCAGCTTGGAGGCAGGGTCGCATTCACCCCTCCACTTT.

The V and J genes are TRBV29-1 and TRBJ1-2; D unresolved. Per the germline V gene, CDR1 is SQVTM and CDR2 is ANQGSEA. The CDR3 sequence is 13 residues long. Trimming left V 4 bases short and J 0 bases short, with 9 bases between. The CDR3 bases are TGCAGCGTTGTCCAAGGAGCTAACTATGGCTACACCTTC. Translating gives CSVVQGANYGYTF.

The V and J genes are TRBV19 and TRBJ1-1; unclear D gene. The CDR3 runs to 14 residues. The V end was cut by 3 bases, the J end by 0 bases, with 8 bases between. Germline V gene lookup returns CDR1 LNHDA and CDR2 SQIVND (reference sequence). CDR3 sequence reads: CASSMGRMNTEAFF. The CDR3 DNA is TGTGCCAGTAGTATGGGGAGGATGAACACTGAAGCTTTCTTT. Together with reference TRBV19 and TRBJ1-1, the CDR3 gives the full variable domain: DGGITQSPKYLFRKEGQNVTLSCEQNLNHDAMYWYRQDPGQGLRLIYYSQIVNDFQKGDIAEGYSVSREKKESFPLTVTSAQKNPTAFYLCASSMGRMNTEAFFGQGTRLTVV.

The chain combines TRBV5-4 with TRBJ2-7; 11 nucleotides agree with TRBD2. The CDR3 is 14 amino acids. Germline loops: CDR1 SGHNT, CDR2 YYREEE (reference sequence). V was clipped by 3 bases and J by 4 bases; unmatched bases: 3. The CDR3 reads CASSSSSGGYEQYF. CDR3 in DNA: TGTGCCAGCAGCTCCTCTAGCGGGGGGTACGAGCAGTACTTC.

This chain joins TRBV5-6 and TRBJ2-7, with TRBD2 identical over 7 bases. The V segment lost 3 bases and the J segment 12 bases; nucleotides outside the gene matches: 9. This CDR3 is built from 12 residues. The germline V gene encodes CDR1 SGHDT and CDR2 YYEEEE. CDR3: CASSWGEGKGYF. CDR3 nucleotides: TGTGCCAGCAGCTGGGGGGAGGGAAAGGGGTACTTC.

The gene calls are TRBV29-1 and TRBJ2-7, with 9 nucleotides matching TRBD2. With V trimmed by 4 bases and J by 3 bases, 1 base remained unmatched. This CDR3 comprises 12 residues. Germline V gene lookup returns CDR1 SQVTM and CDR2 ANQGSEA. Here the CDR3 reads CSVASGNYEQYF. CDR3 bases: TGCAGCGTTGCTAGCGGGAACTACGAGCAGTACTTC.

DNA of the CDR3: TGTGCCACCCAGAAGGCCAGGGTCTCCTACGAGCAGTACTTC. It specifies CATQKARVSYEQYF. The chain has TRBV6-1 and TRBJ2-7; D perhaps matches TRBD1 (5 bases). Trimming removed 10 bases from V and 0 bases from J, with 16 bases in between. CDR3 length equals 14 residues. Germline V lookup: CDR1 MNHNS, CDR2 SASEGT.

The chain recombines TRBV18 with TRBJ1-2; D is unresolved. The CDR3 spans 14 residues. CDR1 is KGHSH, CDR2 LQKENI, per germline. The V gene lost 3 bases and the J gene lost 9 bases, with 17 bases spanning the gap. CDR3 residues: CASSPLVEGRSYTF. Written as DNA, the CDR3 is TGTGCCAGCTCACCCTTGGTGGAGGGTCGGAGCTACACCTTC.

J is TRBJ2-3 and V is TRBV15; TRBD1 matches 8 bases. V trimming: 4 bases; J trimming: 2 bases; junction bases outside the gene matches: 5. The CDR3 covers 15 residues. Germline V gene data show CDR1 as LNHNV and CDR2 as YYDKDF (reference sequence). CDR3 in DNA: TGTGCCACCAGCATCGGACAGGGTGACACAGATACGCAGTATTTT. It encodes CATSIGQGDTDTQYF.

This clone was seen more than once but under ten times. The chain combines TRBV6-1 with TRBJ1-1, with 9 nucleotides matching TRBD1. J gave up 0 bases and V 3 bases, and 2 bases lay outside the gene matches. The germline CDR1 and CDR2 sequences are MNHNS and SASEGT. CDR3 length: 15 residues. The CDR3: CASSDGTGMNTEAFF. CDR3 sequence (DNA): TGTGCCAGCAGTGATGGGACAGGGATGAACACTGAAGCTTTCTTT.

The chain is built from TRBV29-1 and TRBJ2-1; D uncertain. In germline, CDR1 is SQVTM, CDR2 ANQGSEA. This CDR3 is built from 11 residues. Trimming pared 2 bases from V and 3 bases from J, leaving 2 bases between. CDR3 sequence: CSVEHYNEQFF. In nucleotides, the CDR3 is TGCAGCGTTGAACACTACAATGAGCAGTTCTTC.

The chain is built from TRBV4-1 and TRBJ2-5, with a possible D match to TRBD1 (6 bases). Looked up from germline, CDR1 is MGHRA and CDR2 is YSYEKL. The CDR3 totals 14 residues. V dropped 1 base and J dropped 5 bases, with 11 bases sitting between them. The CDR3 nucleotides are TGCGCCAGCAGCCAAGGGGTCAGGGGTGAGACCCAGTACTTC. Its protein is CASSQGVRGETQYF.

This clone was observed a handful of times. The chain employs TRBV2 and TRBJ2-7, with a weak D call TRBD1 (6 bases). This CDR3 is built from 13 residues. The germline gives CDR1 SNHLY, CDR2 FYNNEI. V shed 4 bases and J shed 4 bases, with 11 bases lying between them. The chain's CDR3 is CASSVNREYEQYF. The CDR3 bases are TGTGCCAGCAGTGTTAACAGGGAATACGAGCAGTACTTC.